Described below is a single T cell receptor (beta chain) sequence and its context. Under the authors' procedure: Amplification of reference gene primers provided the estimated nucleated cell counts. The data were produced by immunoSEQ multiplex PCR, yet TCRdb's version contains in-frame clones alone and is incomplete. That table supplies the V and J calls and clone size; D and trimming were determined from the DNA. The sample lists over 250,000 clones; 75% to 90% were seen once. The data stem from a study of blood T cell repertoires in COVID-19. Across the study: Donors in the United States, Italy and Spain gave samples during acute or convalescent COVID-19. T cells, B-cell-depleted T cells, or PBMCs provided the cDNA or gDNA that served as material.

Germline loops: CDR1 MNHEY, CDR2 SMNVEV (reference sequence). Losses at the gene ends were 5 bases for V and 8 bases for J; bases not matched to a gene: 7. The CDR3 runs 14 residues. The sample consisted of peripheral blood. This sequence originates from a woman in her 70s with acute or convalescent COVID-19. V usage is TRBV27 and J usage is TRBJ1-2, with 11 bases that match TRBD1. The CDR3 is CASSLGQGALGYTF. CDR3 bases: TGTGCCAGCAGTCTTGGACAGGGGGCTTTGGGCTACACCTTC.